This T cell receptor beta chain was captured by sequencing in a study of identical twins. CDR3 length equals 13 residues. CDR1 is ENHRY and CDR2 is SYGVKD in the germline V gene. The V gene lost 6 bases and the J gene lost 5 bases, with 13 bases spanning the gap. Notes on the study in general: Twins shared out-of-frame alpha sequences with excess low generation probability.

Healthy Caucasian individuals made up all the donors. As regards this clonotype: Its specificity is not known.

TCRdb called the 5' RACE reads again in MiXCR, with one record for every CDR3 protein. The repertoire holds about 530,000 distinct CDR3 sequences, 20% to 25% seen once, with 0.45% to 0.5% in the top ten. These data also featured in a second study, about yellow fever vaccine responses in identical twins.

The receptor comes from a woman aged 18 to 35 in good health. Source material: CD4+ T cells sorted from blood. The chain couples TRBV10-3 to TRBJ2-5, with D unclear. The CDR3, as DNA: TGTGCCATCAGCTACAACCTTGGGGAGACCCAGTACTTC. As protein: CAISYNLGETQYF.